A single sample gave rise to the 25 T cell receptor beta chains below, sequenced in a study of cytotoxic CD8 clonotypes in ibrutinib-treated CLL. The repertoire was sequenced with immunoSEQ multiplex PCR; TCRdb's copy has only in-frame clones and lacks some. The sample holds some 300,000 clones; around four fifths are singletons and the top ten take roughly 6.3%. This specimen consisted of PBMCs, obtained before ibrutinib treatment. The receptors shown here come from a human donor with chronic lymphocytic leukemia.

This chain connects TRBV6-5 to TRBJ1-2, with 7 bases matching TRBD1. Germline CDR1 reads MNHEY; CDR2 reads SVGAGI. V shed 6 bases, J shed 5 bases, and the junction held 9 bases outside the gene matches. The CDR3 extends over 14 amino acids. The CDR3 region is CASRRVAGGYGYTF. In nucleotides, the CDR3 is TGTGCCAGCAGACGGGTAGCAGGGGGGTATGGCTACACCTTC.

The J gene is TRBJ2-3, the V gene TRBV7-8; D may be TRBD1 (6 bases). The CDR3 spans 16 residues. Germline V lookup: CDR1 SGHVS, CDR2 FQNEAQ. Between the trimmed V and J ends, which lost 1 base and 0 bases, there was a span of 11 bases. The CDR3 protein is CASSLDPRGSTDTQYF. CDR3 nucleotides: TGTGCCAGCAGCTTAGACCCCAGGGGCAGCACAGATACGCAGTATTTT.

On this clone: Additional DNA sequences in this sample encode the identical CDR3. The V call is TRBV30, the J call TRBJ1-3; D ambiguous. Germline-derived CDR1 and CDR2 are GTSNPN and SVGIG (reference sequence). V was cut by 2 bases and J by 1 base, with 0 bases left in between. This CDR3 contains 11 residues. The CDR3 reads CAWSSGNTIYF. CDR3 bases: TGTGCCTGGAGTTCTGGAAACACCATATATTTT.

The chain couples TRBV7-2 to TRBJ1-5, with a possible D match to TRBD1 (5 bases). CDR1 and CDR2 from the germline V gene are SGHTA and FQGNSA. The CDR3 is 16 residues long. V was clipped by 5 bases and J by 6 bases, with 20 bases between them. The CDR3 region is CASSARGLGVGQPQHF. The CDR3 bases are TGTGCCAGCAGCGCCCGCGGGTTGGGGGTAGGTCAGCCCCAGCATTTT. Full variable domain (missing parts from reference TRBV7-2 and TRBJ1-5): GAGVSQSPSNKVTEKGKDVELRCDPISGHTALYWYRQSLGQGLEFLIYFQGNSAPDKSGLPSDRFSAERTGGSVSTLTIQRTQQEDSAVYLCASSARGLGVGQPQHFGDGTRLSIL.

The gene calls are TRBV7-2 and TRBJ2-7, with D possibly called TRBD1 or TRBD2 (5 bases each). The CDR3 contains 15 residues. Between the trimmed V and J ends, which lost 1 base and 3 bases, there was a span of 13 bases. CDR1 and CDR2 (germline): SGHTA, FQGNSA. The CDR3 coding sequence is TGTGCCAGCAGCTTAGTTGCCCTGGGGGACTACGAGCAGTACTTC. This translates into CASSLVALGDYEQYF.

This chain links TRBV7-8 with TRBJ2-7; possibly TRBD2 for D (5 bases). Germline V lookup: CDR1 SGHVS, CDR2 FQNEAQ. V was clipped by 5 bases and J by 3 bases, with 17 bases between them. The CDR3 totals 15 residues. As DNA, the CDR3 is TGTGCCAGCAGCCCCACCCGATTCGGAGGCTACGAGCAGTACTTC. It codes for CASSPTRFGGYEQYF.

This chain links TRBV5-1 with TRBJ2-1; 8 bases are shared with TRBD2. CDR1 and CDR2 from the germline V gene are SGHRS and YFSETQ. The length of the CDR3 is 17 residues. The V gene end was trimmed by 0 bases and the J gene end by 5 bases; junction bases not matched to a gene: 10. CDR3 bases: TGCGCCAGCAGCTTGGGTCTAGCGGGTCCGTTAGACAATGAGCAGTTCTTC. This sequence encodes CASSLGLAGPLDNEQFF. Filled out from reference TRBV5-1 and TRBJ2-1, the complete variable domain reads KAGVTQTPRYLIKTRGQQVTLSCSPISGHRSVSWYQQTPGQGLQFLFEYFSETQRNKGNFPGRFSGRQFSNSRSEMNVSTLELGDSALYLCASSLGLAGPLDNEQFFGPGTRLTVL.

DNA for the CDR3: TGCGCCAGCAGTCCTGGACAGGGGGCTCCTCGCTACGAGCAGTACTTC. It is translated as CASSPGQGAPRYEQYF. The V call is TRBV5-1, the J call TRBJ2-7; 11 bases are shared with TRBD1. Germline loops: CDR1 SGHRS, CDR2 YFSETQ. The CDR3 contains 16 residues. The J segment lost 3 bases and the V segment lost 5 bases, leaving 10 bases of the junction unmatched.

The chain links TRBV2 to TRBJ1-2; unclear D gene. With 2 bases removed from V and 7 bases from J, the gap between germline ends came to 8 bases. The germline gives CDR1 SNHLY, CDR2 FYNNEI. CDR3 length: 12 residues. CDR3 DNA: TGTGCCAGCAGTGAATCCGGATCTGGCTACACCTTC. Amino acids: CASSESGSGYTF. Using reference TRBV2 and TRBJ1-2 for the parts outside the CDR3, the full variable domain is EPEVTQTPSHQVTQMGQEVILRCVPISNHLYFYWYRQILGQKVEFLVSFYNNEISEKSEIFDDQFSVERPDGSNFTLKIRSTKLEDSAMYFCASSESGSGYTFGSGTRLTVV.

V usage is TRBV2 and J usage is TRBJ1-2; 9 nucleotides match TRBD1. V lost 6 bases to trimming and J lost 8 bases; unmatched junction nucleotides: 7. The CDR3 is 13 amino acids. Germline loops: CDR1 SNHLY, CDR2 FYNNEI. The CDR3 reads CASRIQGAEGYTF. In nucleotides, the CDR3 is TGTGCCAGCAGAATACAGGGGGCGGAAGGCTACACCTTC.

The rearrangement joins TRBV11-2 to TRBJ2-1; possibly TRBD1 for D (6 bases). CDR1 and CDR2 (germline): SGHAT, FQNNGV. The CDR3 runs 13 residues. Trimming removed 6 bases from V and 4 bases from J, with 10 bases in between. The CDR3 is CASRTGHYNEQFF. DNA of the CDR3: TGTGCCAGCAGGACAGGACATTACAATGAGCAGTTCTTC.

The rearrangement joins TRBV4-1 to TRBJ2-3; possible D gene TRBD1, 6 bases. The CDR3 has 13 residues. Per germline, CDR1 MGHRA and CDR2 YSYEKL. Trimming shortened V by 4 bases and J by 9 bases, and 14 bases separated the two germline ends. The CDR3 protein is CASSPQEGETQYF. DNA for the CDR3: TGCGCCAGCAGCCCGCAAGAGGGGGAAACGCAGTATTTT.

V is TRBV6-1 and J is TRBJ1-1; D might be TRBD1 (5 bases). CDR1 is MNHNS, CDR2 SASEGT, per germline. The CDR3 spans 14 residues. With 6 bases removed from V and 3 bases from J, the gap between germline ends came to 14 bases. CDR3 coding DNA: TGTGCCAGCAGGGGGGTTTGGGGTGACACTGAAGCTTTCTTT. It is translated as CASRGVWGDTEAFF.

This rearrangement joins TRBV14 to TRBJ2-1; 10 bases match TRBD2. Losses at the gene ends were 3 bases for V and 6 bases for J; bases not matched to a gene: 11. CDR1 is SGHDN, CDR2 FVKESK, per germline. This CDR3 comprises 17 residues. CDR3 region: CASSQRPLAGVANEQFF. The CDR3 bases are TGTGCCAGCAGCCAGAGGCCCCTAGCGGGAGTTGCCAATGAGCAGTTCTTC.

CDR3 protein: CASSQEEGTSVNNEQFF. The CDR3 DNA follows: TGTGCCAGCAGCCAAGAGGAGGGGACTAGCGTTAACAATGAGCAGTTCTTC. The V gene is TRBV4-2, the J gene TRBJ2-1, with TRBD2 identical over 10 bases. CDR3 length equals 17 residues. Germline V gives CDR1 LGHNA, CDR2 YNFKEQ. Trimming took 0 bases from V and 5 from J; bases not matched to a gene: 7.

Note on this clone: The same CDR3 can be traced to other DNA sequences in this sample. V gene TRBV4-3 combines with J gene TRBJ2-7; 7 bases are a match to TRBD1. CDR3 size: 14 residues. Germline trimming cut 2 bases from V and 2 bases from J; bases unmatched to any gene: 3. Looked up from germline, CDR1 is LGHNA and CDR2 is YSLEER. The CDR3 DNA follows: TGCGCCAGCAGCCAAAGGACAGGAGCCTACGAGCAGTACTTC. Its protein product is CASSQRTGAYEQYF.

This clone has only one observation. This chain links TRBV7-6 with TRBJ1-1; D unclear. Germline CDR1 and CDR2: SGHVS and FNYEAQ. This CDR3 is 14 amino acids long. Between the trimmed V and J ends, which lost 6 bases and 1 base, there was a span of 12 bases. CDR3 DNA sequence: TGTGCCAGCAGTTTGTCGGCCACGAACACTGAAGCTTTCTTT. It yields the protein CASSLSATNTEAFF.

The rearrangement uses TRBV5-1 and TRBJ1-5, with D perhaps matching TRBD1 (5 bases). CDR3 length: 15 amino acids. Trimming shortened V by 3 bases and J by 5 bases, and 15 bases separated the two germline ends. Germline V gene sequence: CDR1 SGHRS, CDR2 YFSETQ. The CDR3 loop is CASSSGGEVHQPQHF. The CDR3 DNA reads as TGCGCCAGCAGCTCCGGGGGGGAGGTCCATCAGCCCCAGCATTTT.

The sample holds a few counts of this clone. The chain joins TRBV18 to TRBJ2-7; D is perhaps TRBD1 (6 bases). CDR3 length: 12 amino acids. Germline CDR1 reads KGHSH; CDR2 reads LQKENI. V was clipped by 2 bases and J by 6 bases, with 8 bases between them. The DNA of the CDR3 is TGTGCCAGCTCACCAAACAGGGCCGAGCAGTACTTC. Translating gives CASSPNRAEQYF.

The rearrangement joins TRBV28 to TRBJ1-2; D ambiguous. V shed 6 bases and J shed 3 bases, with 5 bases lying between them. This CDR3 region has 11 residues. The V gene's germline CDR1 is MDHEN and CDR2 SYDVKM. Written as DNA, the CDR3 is TGTGCCAGCAGGAGAGACTATGGCTACACCTTC. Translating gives CASRRDYGYTF.

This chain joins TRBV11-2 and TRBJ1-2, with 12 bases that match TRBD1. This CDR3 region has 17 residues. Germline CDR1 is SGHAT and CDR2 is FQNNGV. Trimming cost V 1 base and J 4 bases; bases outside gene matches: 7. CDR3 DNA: TGTGCCAGCAGCTTAGGGTCCGGGACAGGGGGCCTCTATGGCTACACCTTC. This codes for CASSLGSGTGGLYGYTF.

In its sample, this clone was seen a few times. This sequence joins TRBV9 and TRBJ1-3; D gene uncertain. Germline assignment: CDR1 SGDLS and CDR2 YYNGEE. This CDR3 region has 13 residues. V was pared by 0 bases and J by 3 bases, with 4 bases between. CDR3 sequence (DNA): TGTGCCAGCAGCGTAGCGGGTGGAAACACCATATATTTT. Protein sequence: CASSVAGGNTIYF.

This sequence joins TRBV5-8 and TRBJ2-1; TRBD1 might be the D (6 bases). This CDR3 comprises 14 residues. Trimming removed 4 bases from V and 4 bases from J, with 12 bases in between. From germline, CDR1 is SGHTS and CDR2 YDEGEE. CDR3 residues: CASSLIQGYNEQFF. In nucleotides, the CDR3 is TGTGCCAGCAGCCTGATCCAGGGGTACAATGAGCAGTTCTTC.

The CDR3, as DNA: TGTGCCTGGAGTGGTTTCCAGGGACAGGGGGATATCTATGGCTACACCTTC. This codes for CAWSGFQGQGDIYGYTF. The V call is TRBV30, the J call TRBJ1-2; TRBD1 matches at 11 bases. This CDR3 is 17 amino acids long. Trimming at V came to 1 base and at J to 4 bases, leaving 11 bases not matched to a gene. Looked up from germline, CDR1 is GTSNPN and CDR2 is SVGIG (reference sequence).

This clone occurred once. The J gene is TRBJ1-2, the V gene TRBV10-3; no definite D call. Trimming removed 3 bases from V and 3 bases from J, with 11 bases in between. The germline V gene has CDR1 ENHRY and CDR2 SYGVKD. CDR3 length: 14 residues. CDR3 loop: CAISDSSHHYGYTF. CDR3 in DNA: TGTGCCATCAGTGACAGCTCCCACCACTATGGCTACACCTTC.